The present TCR beta chain was sequenced within a study of OX40 agonist ivuxolimab in advanced cancers. Across the whole study: Eligibility rules accepted prior anti-PD-1, anti-PD-L1 or anti-CTLA-4 therapy, and 40% to 50% had some.

CDR3 size: 17 residues. The germline CDR1 and CDR2 sequences are SGDLS and YYNGEE. The V and J ends lost 0 bases and 8 bases respectively, with 21 bases between them. TCRdb's table, derived via immunoSEQ multiplex PCR, lists solely in-frame clones and lacks some. This table has approximately 100,000 clones, roughly nine tenths appearing once. The sample consisted of CD4+ or CD8+ T cells sorted from blood, taken in a trial of the OX40 agonist ivuxolimab. The source is an adult with an advanced solid tumor such as melanoma, head and neck, liver or kidney cancer. The gene calls are TRBV9 and TRBJ1-3; tentative D call: TRBD1 (5 bases). The CDR3 coding sequence is TGTGCCAGCAGCGTAGCTGGTACAACAGGTCTGCGAGACACCATATATTTT. It encodes CASSVAGTTGLRDTIYF.